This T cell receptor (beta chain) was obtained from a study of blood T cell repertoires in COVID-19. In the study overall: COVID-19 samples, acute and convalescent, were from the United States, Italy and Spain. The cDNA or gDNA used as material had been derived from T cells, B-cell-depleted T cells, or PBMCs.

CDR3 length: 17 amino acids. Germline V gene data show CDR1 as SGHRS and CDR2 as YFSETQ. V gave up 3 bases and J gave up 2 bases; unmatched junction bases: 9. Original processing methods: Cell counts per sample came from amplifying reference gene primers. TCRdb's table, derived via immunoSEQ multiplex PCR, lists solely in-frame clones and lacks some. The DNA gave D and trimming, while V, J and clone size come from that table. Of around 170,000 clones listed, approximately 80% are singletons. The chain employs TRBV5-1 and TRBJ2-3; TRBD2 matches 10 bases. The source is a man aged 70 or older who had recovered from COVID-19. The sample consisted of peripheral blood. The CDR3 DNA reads TGCGCCAGCAGCTCCCTATTAGCGGGAGGCTTCACAGATACGCAGTATTTT. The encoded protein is CASSSLLAGGFTDTQYF.